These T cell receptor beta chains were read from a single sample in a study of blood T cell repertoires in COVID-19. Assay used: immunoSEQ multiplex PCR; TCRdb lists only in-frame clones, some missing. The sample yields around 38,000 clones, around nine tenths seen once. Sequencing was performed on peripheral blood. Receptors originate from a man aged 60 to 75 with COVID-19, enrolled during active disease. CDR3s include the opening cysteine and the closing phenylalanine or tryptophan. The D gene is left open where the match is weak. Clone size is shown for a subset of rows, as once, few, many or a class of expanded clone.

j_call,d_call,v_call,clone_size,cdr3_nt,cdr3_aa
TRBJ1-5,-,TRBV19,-,TGTGCCAGTAGTATGGGGCAGACGAGTCAGCCCCAGCATTTT,CASSMGQTSQPQHF
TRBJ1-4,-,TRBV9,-,TGTGCCAGCAGCGTAGGGGGAGGCGATGAAAAACTGTTTTTT,CASSVGGGDEKLFF
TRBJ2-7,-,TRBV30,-,TGTGCCTGGAGTGCATCCTACGAGCAGTACTTC,CAWSASYEQYF
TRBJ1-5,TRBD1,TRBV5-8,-,TGTGCCAGCAGCGTATCACAGGGGCGGATGCCCCAGCATTTT,CASSVSQGRMPQHF
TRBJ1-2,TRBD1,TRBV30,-,TGTGCCTGGGAACAGGGGTTCAATGGCTACACCTTC,CAWEQGFNGYTF
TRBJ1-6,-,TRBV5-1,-,TGCGCCAGCAGCTTGGCCGAGAATTCACCCCTCCACTTT,CASSLAENSPLHF
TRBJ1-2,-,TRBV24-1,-,TGTGCCACCAGTGATGCCGGAAGAACTATTGGCTACACCTTC,CATSDAGRTIGYTF
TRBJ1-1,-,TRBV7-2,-,TGTGCCAGCATCCTAGGGGGGGGGCGTACTGAAGCTTTCTTT,CASILGGGRTEAFF
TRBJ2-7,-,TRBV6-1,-,TGTGCCAGCAGTGATAGCCCCCGTTTTGGTAGCTACGAGCAGTACTTC,CASSDSPRFGSYEQYF
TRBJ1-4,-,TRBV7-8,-,TGTGCCAGCAGCTTAGCGCTGGTTCGGAGTTATGAAAAACTGTTTTTT,CASSLALVRSYEKLFF
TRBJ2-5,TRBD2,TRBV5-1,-,TGCGCCAGCAGCTCCTCTAGCGGACAAGAGACCCAGTACTTC,CASSSSSGQETQYF
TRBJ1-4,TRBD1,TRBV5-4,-,TGTGCCAGCAGCTCGGGACAGGCCAATGAAAAACTGTTTTTT,CASSSGQANEKLFF
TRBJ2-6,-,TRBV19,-,TGTGCCAGTAGTCTCCAGGGGAGCTCTGGGGCCAACGTCCTGACTTTC,CASSLQGSSGANVLTF
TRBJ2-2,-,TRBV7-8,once,TGTGCCAGCAGCTCGGACAGTTCTGGGGAGCTGTTTTTT,CASSSDSSGELFF
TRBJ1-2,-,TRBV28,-,TGTGCCAGCAGTTTAGCCGGTGGGAGGGGCAAGGGCTACACCTTC,CASSLAGGRGKGYTF
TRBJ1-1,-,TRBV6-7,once,TGTGCCGACCCCCGGAGGGAGGACACTGAAGCTTTCTTT,CADPRREDTEAFF
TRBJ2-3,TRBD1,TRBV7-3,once,TGTGCCAGCAGCTTCTCGCCGGGACAGGGAGAAGATACGCAGTATTTT,CASSFSPGQGEDTQYF
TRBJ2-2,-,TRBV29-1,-,TGCAGCGTCGGACAGACCAACACCGGGGAGCTGTTTTTT,CSVGQTNTGELFF
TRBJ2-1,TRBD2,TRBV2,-,TGTGCCAGCACCCCTGGGGCGGGAGCGGGCGATGAGCAGTTCTTC,CASTPGAGAGDEQFF
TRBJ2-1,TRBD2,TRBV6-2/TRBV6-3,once,TGTGCCAGCAGTACCCTCGGGGGGAATGAGCAGTTCTTC,CASSTLGGNEQFF
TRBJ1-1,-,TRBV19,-,TGTGCCAGTAGCGAGGTAGACACTGAAGCTTTCTTT,CASSEVDTEAFF
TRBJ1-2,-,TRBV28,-,TGTGCCAGCACCGCCGAAGGCTCCGGGAGCTATGGCTACACCTTC,CASTAEGSGSYGYTF
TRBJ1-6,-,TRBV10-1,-,TGCGCCAACCCCAAGGAGACAGGCAGGAATAATTCACCCCTCCACTTT,CANPKETGRNNSPLHF
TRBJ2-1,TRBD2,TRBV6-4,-,TGTGCCAGCAGCCGACTAGCGGGTCGAAATGAGCAGTTCTTC,CASSRLAGRNEQFF
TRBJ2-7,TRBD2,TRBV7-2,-,TGTGCCAGCAGCTTAAACCCTAGCGGATCCTACGAGCAGTACTTC,CASSLNPSGSYEQYF
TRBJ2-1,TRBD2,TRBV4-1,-,TGCGCCAGCAGCCCAGGCGGGAGCGTGTCCTACAATGAGCAGTTCTTC,CASSPGGSVSYNEQFF
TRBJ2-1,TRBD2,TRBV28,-,TGTGCCAGCAGGGTAATGGGACTAGCGGGAGGTTCCTACAATGAGCAGTTCTTC,CASRVMGLAGGSYNEQFF
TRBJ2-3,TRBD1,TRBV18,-,TGTGCCAGCTCACTCCAGGGGGGCACAGATACGCAGTATTTT,CASSLQGGTDTQYF
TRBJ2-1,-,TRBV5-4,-,TGTGCCAGCAGCTGGGGAGTTGAGCAGTTCTTC,CASSWGVEQFF
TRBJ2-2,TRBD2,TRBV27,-,TGTGCCAGCAGTTTTCGCGGGAGCAGGTCCGGGGAGCTGTTTTTT,CASSFRGSRSGELFF
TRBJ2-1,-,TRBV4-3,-,TGCGCCAGCAGCCAAGGTCGGGACAATGAGCAGTTCTTC,CASSQGRDNEQFF
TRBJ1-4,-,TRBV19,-,TGTGCCAGTAGGAAACCCGGGACAACTAATGAAAAACTGTTTTTT,CASRKPGTTNEKLFF
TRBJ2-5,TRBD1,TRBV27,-,TGTGCCAGCAGTCCAAAGGACAGGGTGGAGACCCAGTACTTC,CASSPKDRVETQYF
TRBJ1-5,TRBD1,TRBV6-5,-,TGTGCCAGCAGTACCACAGGGGGCAATCAGCCCCAGCATTTT,CASSTTGGNQPQHF
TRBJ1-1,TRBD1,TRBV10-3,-,TGTGCCATCATAGGGGACAGCTACACTGAAGCTTTCTTT,CAIIGDSYTEAFF
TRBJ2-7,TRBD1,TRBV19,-,TGTGCCAGTAGTATACGGACAGGGAGCAACGAGCAGTACTTC,CASSIRTGSNEQYF
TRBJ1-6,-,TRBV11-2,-,TGTGCCAGCAGCTTGGCCGGGACACCCAAAGCGCCCCTCCACTTT,CASSLAGTPKAPLHF
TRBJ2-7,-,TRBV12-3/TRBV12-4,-,TGTGCCAGCAGTCCGACAGCCACCTACGAGCAGTACTTC,CASSPTATYEQYF
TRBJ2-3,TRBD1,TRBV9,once,TGTGCCAGCAGCGAGGGACAGGGGGGTCCAGATACGCAGTATTTT,CASSEGQGGPDTQYF
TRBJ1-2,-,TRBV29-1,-,TGCAGCGTTGAGCGGGGGGGCATTTATGGCTACACCTTC,CSVERGGIYGYTF
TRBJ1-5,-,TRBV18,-,TGTGCCAGCTCAACTGACAAGGGGCGCAATCAGCCCCAGCATTTT,CASSTDKGRNQPQHF
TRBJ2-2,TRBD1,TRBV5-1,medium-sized,TGCGCCAGCAGCTTAGTAGTGGGACAGGGTCCCTGGGAGCTGTTTTTT,CASSLVVGQGPWELFF
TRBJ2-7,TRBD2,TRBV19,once,TGTGCCAGTAGTGCTAGCGGGAGTAGGTACGAGCAGTACTTC,CASSASGSRYEQYF
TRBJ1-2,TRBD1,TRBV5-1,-,TGCGCCAGCAGTTTTAGGGGGCCGGATGGCTACACCTTC,CASSFRGPDGYTF
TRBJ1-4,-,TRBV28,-,TGTGCCAGCAAAAGGAGGGGAAGCCGCGAAAAACTGTTTTTT,CASKRRGSREKLFF
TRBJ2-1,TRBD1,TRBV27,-,TGTGCCAGCGGCATAGCGGGACAGGGGAGGGAGCAGTTCTTC,CASGIAGQGREQFF